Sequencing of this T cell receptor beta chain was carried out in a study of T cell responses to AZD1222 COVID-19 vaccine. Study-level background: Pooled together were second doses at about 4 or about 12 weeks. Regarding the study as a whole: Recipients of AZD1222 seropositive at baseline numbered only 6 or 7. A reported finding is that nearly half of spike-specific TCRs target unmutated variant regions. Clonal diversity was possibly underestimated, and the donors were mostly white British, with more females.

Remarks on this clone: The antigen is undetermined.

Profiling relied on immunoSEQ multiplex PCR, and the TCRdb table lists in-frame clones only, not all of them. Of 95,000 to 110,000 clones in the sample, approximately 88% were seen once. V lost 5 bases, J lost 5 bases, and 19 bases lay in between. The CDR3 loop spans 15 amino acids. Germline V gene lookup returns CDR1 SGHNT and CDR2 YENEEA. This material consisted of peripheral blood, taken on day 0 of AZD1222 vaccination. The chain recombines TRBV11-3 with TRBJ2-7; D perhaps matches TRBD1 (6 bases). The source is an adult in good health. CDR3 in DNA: TGTGCCAGCAGCGAAATAAGCAGGGGTGGGAACGAGCAGTACTTC. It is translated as CASSEISRGGNEQYF.